The 16 T cell receptor beta chains listed next were all sequenced from one sample in a study of cytomegalovirus exposure and HLA in healthy donors. The PCR employed 60 Vbeta primers together with 13 Jbeta primers. Repertoires were generated with immunoSEQ multiplex PCR, while TCRdb's copy carries only in-frame clones and drops some. The repertoire holds about 140,000 clones, roughly three quarters seen once, with around 3.6% in the top ten. The sample was PBMCs. Receptors were obtained from a man younger than 35 in good health and CMV-seronegative.

This chain uses TRBV19 with TRBJ2-7; 15 bases map to TRBD2. The length of the CDR3 is 17 residues. Germline V gives CDR1 LNHDA, CDR2 SQIVND (reference sequence). Unmatched junction bases numbered 4, after V lost 4 bases and J lost 0 bases. CDR3 in amino acids: CASSRTSGRVDSYEQYF. The DNA of the CDR3 is TGTGCCAGTAGTAGGACTAGCGGGAGGGTGGACTCCTACGAGCAGTACTTC. Using reference TRBV19 and TRBJ2-7 for the parts outside the CDR3, the full variable domain is DGGITQSPKYLFRKEGQNVTLSCEQNLNHDAMYWYRQDPGQGLRLIYYSQIVNDFQKGDIAEGYSVSREKKESFPLTVTSAQKNPTAFYLCASSRTSGRVDSYEQYFGPGTRLTVT.

V gene TRBV11-2 combines with J gene TRBJ2-5, with D perhaps TRBD1 (6 bases). Germline lookup yields CDR1 SGHAT and CDR2 FQNNGV. This CDR3 comprises 13 residues. Trimming removed 5 bases from V and 5 bases from J, with 12 bases in between. CDR3 sequence: CASSQQGVETQYF. CDR3 sequence (DNA): TGTGCCAGCAGCCAACAGGGAGTGGAGACCCAGTACTTC.

This chain uses TRBV19 with TRBJ2-2; 10 nucleotides match TRBD2. This CDR3 is 15 amino acids long. V was pared by 6 bases and J by 5 bases, with 6 bases of the junction left unmatched. Germline V gene data show CDR1 as LNHDA and CDR2 as SQIVND (reference sequence). CDR3 nucleotides: TGTGCCAGTAGCAATAGCGGGGGGAGGACCGGGGAGCTGTTTTTT. It is translated as CASSNSGGRTGELFF.

The chain recombines TRBV5-4 with TRBJ2-7; a weak D match, TRBD2 (5 bases). The CDR3 sequence is 13 residues long. V was cut by 2 bases and J by 2 bases, with 8 bases left in between. CDR1 is SGHNT, CDR2 YYREEE, per germline (reference sequence). The CDR3 coding sequence is TGTGCCAGCAGCTTCGGGGTACCCTACGAGCAGTACTTC. Its protein product is CASSFGVPYEQYF.

The J gene is TRBJ2-3, the V gene TRBV30; the D gene is possibly TRBD1 (6 bases). The CDR3 has 13 residues. V was shortened by 3 bases and J by 8 bases, with 15 bases between the two germline ends. Germline V lookup: CDR1 GTSNPN, CDR2 SVGIG (reference sequence). The CDR3, as DNA: TGTGCCTGGAGCGTACAGGGCGCCGGTACGCAGTATTTT. Protein sequence: CAWSVQGAGTQYF.

This clone was seen ten or more times. The V call is TRBV6-4, the J call TRBJ2-2; 9 bases fit TRBD2. Germline lookup yields CDR1 MRHNA and CDR2 SNTAGT. V shed 4 bases, J shed 3 bases, and the junction held 0 bases outside the gene matches. The CDR3 totals 14 residues. CDR3 in DNA: TGTGCCAGCAGTGCTAGCGGGGACACCGGGGAGCTGTTTTTT. Amino acids: CASSASGDTGELFF.

This chain uses TRBV2 with TRBJ1-2; D uncertain. V was trimmed by 10 bases and J by 2 bases, leaving 8 bases between them. The CDR3 is 11 residues long. CDR1 and CDR2 (germline): SNHLY, FYNNEI. CDR3 DNA: TGTGCCAACGGGAGGAACTATGGCTACACCTTC. Its translation: CANGRNYGYTF.

This clone came up once. This rearrangement joins TRBV20-1 to TRBJ1-1; unclear D gene. V was shortened by 2 bases and J by 8 bases, with 9 bases between the two germline ends. From germline, CDR1 is DFQATT and CDR2 SNEGSKA (reference sequence). This CDR3 has 11 residues. CDR3 in amino acids: CSARPGMEAFF. The CDR3 DNA sequence: TGCAGTGCTAGACCAGGAATGGAAGCTTTCTTT.

This clone occurred once. The DNA of the CDR3 is TGTGCCATCAGTGACTATGACAGGGGCTCTGAAGCTTTCTTT. Its translation is CAISDYDRGSEAFF. The chain recombines TRBV10-3 with TRBJ1-1; 8 nucleotides agree with TRBD1. The CDR3 contains 14 residues. With V trimmed by 3 bases and J by 6 bases, 6 bases remained unmatched. Germline V gives CDR1 ENHRY, CDR2 SYGVKD.

This chain links TRBV4-1 with TRBJ2-7, with 9 bases matching TRBD1. Germline values: CDR1 MGHRA, CDR2 YSYEKL. This CDR3 has 14 residues. V was clipped by 5 bases and J by 3 bases; unmatched bases: 5. The CDR3 reads CASSARDRVYEQYF. The CDR3 nucleotides read TGCGCCAGCAGCGCCCGGGACAGGGTCTACGAGCAGTACTTC.

V is TRBV9 and J is TRBJ2-1; 8 bases fit TRBD1. V shed 4 bases and J 0 bases; nucleotides not matched to a gene: 6. This CDR3 comprises 16 residues. CDR1 SGDLS and CDR2 YYNGEE come from the germline V gene. CDR3 sequence reads: CASSPRTGSSYNEQFF. The CDR3 coding sequence is TGTGCCAGCAGCCCTCGGACAGGGAGCTCCTACAATGAGCAGTTCTTC.

The chain couples TRBV5-6 to TRBJ1-2; possibly TRBD1 for D (6 bases). Looked up from germline, CDR1 is SGHDT and CDR2 is YYEEEE. With 4 bases removed from V and 8 bases from J, the gap between germline ends came to 12 bases. The CDR3 runs 12 residues. The CDR3 region is CASSQGHGGYTF. CDR3 DNA: TGTGCCAGCAGCCAGGGACACGGAGGCTACACCTTC.

The chain combines TRBV6-6 with TRBJ1-1; D ambiguous. The V gene lost 6 bases and the J gene lost 6 bases, with 14 bases spanning the gap. The V gene's germline CDR1 is MNHNY and CDR2 SVGAGI (reference sequence). This CDR3 has 13 residues. The CDR3 spells CASRRDGGPEAFF. DNA of the CDR3: TGTGCCAGCAGACGCGACGGAGGGCCTGAAGCTTTCTTT.

The chain carries TRBV7-9 and TRBJ2-5, with 11 bases matching TRBD2. The germline gives CDR1 SEHNR, CDR2 FQNEAQ (reference sequence). The CDR3 contains 15 residues. Trimming cost V 5 bases and J 4 bases; bases outside gene matches: 6. The CDR3 nucleotides read TGTGCCAGCAGCACTCCCGGGACTAGCGGAGAGACCCAGTACTTC. Its translation: CASSTPGTSGETQYF.

V gene TRBV19 combines with J gene TRBJ1-4; TRBD1 agrees at 7 bases. CDR1 LNHDA and CDR2 SQIVND come from the germline V gene (reference sequence). This CDR3 region has 14 residues. Germline trimming cut 10 bases from V and 4 bases from J; bases unmatched to any gene: 9. The CDR3 protein is CAIRDRENNEKLFF. DNA of the CDR3: TGTGCCATCCGAGACAGGGAAAATAATGAAAAACTGTTTTTT. The entire variable domain, with the rest obtained from reference TRBV19 and TRBJ1-4, is as follows: DGGITQSPKYLFRKEGQNVTLSCEQNLNHDAMYWYRQDPGQGLRLIYYSQIVNDFQKGDIAEGYSVSREKKESFPLTVTSAQKNPTAFYLCAIRDRENNEKLFFGSGTQLSVL.

As DNA, the CDR3 is TGTGCCAGCATCCTCTCCGGGACAGGGACCTACAATGAGCAGTTCTTC. Translation: CASILSGTGTYNEQFF. This rearrangement joins TRBV2 to TRBJ2-1; 9 bases align to TRBD1. Germline V lookup: CDR1 SNHLY, CDR2 FYNNEI. The CDR3 extends over 16 amino acids. Trimming removed 7 bases from V and 2 bases from J; junction bases left unmatched: 9.